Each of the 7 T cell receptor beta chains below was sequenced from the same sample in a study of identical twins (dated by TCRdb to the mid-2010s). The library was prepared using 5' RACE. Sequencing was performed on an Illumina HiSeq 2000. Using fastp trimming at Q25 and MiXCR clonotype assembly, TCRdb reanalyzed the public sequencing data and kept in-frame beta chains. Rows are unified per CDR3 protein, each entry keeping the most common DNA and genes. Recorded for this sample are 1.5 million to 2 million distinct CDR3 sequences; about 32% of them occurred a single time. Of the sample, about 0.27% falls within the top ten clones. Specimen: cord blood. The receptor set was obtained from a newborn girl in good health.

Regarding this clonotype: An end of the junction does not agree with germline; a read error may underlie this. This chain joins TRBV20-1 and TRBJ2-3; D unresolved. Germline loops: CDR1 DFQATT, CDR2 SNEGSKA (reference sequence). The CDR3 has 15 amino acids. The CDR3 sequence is CSAGDPGLSTDTQYF. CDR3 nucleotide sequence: TGCAGTGCTGGAGACCCGGGTCTATCCACAGATACGCAGTATTTT.

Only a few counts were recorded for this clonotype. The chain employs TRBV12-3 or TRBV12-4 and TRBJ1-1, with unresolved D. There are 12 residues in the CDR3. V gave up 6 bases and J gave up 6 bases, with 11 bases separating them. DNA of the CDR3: TGTGCCAGCAGCCTAGGGAGCTCTGAAGCTTTCTTT. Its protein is CASSLGSSEAFF.

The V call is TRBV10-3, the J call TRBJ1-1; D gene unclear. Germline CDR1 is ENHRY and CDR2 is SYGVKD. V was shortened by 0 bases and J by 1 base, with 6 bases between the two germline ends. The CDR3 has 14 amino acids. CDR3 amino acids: CAISESWRNTEAFF. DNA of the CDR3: TGTGCCATCAGTGAGTCGTGGAGGAACACTGAAGCTTTCTTT.

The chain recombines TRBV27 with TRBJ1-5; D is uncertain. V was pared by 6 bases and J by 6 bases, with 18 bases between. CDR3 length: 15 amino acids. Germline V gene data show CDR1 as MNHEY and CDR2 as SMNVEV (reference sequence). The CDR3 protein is CASSPNAGVLQPQHF. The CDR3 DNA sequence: TGTGCCAGCAGCCCCAATGCCGGGGTACTTCAGCCCCAGCATTTT.

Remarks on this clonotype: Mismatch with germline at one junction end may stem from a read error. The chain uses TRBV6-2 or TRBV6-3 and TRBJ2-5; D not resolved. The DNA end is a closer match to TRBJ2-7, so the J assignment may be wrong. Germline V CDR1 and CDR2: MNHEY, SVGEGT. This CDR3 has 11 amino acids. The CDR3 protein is CVSSHAYEQYF. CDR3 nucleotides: TGTGTCAGCAGTCACGCCTACGAGCAGTACTTC.

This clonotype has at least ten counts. CDR3 sequence (DNA): TGCAGCGCTACTAACTCCTACGAGCAGTACTTC. Translation: CSATNSYEQYF. The V gene is TRBV29-1, the J gene TRBJ2-7; D gene unclear. The CDR3 totals 11 residues. CDR1 is SQVTM, CDR2 ANQGSEA, per germline. The ends were cut back, 7 bases at V and 0 bases at J, with 7 bases in the middle.

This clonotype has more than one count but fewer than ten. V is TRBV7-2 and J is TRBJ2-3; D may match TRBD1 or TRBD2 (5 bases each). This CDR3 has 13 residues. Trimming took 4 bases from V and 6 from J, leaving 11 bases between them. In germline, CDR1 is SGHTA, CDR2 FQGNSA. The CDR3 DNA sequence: TGTGCCAGCAGCTCACCGGGGCCGGATACGCAGTATTTT. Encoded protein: CASSSPGPDTQYF.